The 26 T cell receptor beta chains below come from one sample, sequenced in a study of tumor and adjacent non-tumor tissue in lung cancer. Three rounds of nested PCR, following a modified ARM-PCR protocol, produced the TCRbeta library. TCRdb re-called the multiplex PCR reads through MiXCR, storing one row per CDR3 protein. The table records about 110,000 distinct CDR3 sequences, more than 70% of them present only once. RNA was extracted from bulk tissue without any cell sorting. The sample was lung tumor tissue. The receptor set was obtained from a woman aged 60-75 years with non-small cell lung cancer.

In the case of this clonotype: A much larger clone differs from this one at a single base, so this may be a read error. Because it lacks the conserved phenylalanine or tryptophan at the end, this CDR3 is likely a read error. The J gene is TRBJ2-7, the V gene TRBV6-5, with D possibly being TRBD1 or TRBD2 (5 bases each). The CDR3 totals 14 residues. Germline assignment: CDR1 MNHEY and CDR2 SVGAGI. V lost 2 bases and J lost 6, with 14 bases in between. This CDR3 reads CASSYRDGTLEQYL. As DNA, the CDR3 is TGTGCCAGCAGTTACCGGGACGGAACCCTCGAGCAGTACTTA.

A remark on this clonotype: Being one base from a much bigger clone, this may be a read error. The gene calls are TRBV20-1 and TRBJ2-2; D uncertain. This CDR3 has 15 amino acids. The V and J ends lost 6 bases and 4 bases respectively, with 18 bases between them. The V gene's germline CDR1 is DFQATT and CDR2 SNEGSKA (reference sequence). CDR3 loop: CSATGPGGFTGELFF. As DNA, the CDR3 is TGCAGTGCCACCGGGCCGGGCGGATTCACCGGGGAGCTGTTTTTT.

This clonotype was detected ten times or more. The chain couples TRBV20-1 to TRBJ2-7; 10 bases are shared with TRBD1. Germline CDR1 and CDR2: DFQATT and SNEGSKA (reference sequence). The V and J ends lost 2 bases and 1 base, in that order; junction bases with no gene match: 5. CDR3 length: 15 residues. For the CDR3, the DNA is TGCAGTGCTAGACCTGGGACAGGGGCATCCTACGAGCAGTACTTC. Its translation is CSARPGTGASYEQYF.

This clonotype was seen once. V is TRBV6-2 or TRBV6-3 and J is TRBJ2-3, with D possibly being TRBD1 (6 bases). The V and J ends lost 4 bases and 5 bases respectively, with 19 bases between them. The CDR3 covers 16 residues. Germline V gene sequence: CDR1 MNHEY, CDR2 SVGEGT. The CDR3 sequence: CASSSRGQRALDTQYF. In DNA form, the CDR3 reads TGTGCCAGCAGTTCCCGCGGACAGCGCGCATTAGATACGCAGTATTTT.

Note on this clonotype: This could be a read error, since a much larger clone is one nucleotide away. The V gene is TRBV4-3, the J gene TRBJ2-3; perhaps TRBD2 as D (7 bases). The CDR3 is 15 residues long. Germline loops: CDR1 LGHNA, CDR2 YSLEER. CDR3 amino acids: CASSQGGGPTHTQYF. The CDR3 DNA is TGCGCCAGCAGCCAAGGGGGGGGCCCCACACATACGCAGTATTTT.

The table lists this clonotype with many counts. The chain uses TRBV12-3 or TRBV12-4 and TRBJ2-2; TRBD1 matches at 7 bases. The CDR3 runs 15 residues. Losses at the gene ends were 6 bases for V and 1 base for J; bases not matched to a gene: 5. CDR3 in amino acids: CASSRQGLNTGELFF. CDR3 nucleotides: TGTGCCAGCAGCAGACAGGGCCTGAACACCGGGGAGCTGTTTTTT.

As concerns this clonotype: It may be a read error: a sequence one base away is much more abundant. The V call is TRBV4-3, the J call TRBJ1-4; TRBD1 agrees at 9 bases. Germline-derived CDR1 and CDR2 are LGHNA and YSLEER. The CDR3 runs to 16 residues. CDR3 bases: TGCGCCAGCAGCCAAGCCGAAGGGACAGGGAATGAAAAACAGTTTTTT. It codes for CASSQAEGTGNEKQFF.

This clonotype occurred many times. The chain employs TRBV12-3 or TRBV12-4 and TRBJ1-5; TRBD1 matches at 7 bases. The CDR3 is made up of 17 amino acids. V trimming: 7 bases; J trimming: 4 bases; junction bases outside the gene matches: 16. The CDR3 loop reads CASTLLVRDSLNQPQHF. CDR3 nucleotide sequence: TGTGCCAGCACCCTACTGGTCCGGGACAGCCTTAATCAGCCCCAGCATTTT.

This clonotype has at least ten counts. V is TRBV6-5 and J is TRBJ1-5; D is perhaps TRBD1 (5 bases). V lost 4 bases and J lost 2, with 9 bases in between. This CDR3 has 14 amino acids. CDR1 is MNHEY and CDR2 is SVGAGI in the germline V gene. The CDR3 here is CASSSGIGNQPQHF. The CDR3 DNA is TGTGCCAGCAGTTCAGGGATTGGCAATCAGCCCCAGCATTTT.

Notes on this clonotype: A read error may account for a junction end that differs from germline. The chain couples TRBV11-2 to TRBJ1-2; D not certain. The CDR3 totals 13 residues. In germline, CDR1 is SGHAT, CDR2 FQNNGV. The CDR3 sequence: CAISVDRLVGYTF. Here the CDR3 DNA reads TGTGCCATCAGCGTGGATCGTTTAGTGGGGTACACCTTC.

Only a few counts were recorded for this clonotype. CDR3 nucleotides: TGTGCCAGCAGTCGTAGAGGGGCCCAATTGGATACGCAGTATTTT. It translates to CASSRRGAQLDTQYF. J is TRBJ2-3 and V is TRBV7-8; D might be TRBD1 or TRBD2, each matching 5 bases. Germline V gene sequence: CDR1 SGHVS, CDR2 FQNEAQ. The CDR3 sequence is 15 residues long. Trimming cost V 6 bases and J 6 bases, with 19 bases left between them.

For this clonotype: This clone may be a read error of a much larger clone one base away. This chain links TRBV6-2 or TRBV6-3 with TRBJ1-5; D not resolved. Germline CDR1 MNHEY, CDR2 SVGEGT. Trimming took off 6 bases at V and 1 base at J, with 13 bases between the two ends. The CDR3 spans 15 residues. CDR3 region: CASSQTRISNQPQHF. The CDR3 nucleotides are TGTGCCAGCAGCCAGACCCGGATCAGCAATCAGCCCCAGCATTTT.

This clonotype was observed at least ten times. The chain joins TRBV6-5 to TRBJ2-1; 10 bases match TRBD2. The CDR3 is 15 amino acids. Germline lookup yields CDR1 MNHEY and CDR2 SVGAGI. V gave up 0 bases and J gave up 6 bases; unmatched junction bases: 2. CDR3 sequence: CASSYSSGRVNEQFF. In DNA form, the CDR3 reads TGTGCCAGCAGTTACTCGAGCGGGAGGGTCAATGAGCAGTTCTTC.

As concerns this clonotype: Likely a read error: the CDR3 ends without its conserved phenylalanine or tryptophan. The chain is built from TRBV20-1 and TRBJ2-7; D possibly corresponds to TRBD2 (7 bases). The CDR3 is 16 amino acids. In germline, CDR1 is DFQATT, CDR2 SNEGSKA (reference sequence). V shed 4 bases and J shed 2 bases, with 21 bases lying between them. In nucleotides, the CDR3 is TGCAGTGCTACAAATGGGAGCGGGGACATCACCTACGAGCAGTACCTC. Encoded protein: CSATNGSGDITYEQYL.

This clonotype was seen more than once but under ten times. The chain has TRBV11-2 and TRBJ1-4; the D gene is possibly TRBD1 (5 bases). Germline V CDR1 and CDR2: SGHAT, FQNNGV. V lost 6 bases, J lost 7 bases, and 18 bases lay in between. The length of the CDR3 is 15 residues. This CDR3 reads CASSRVTGYAEKLFF. Here the CDR3 DNA reads TGTGCCAGCAGTCGAGTTACAGGATACGCTGAAAAACTGTTTTTT.

Remarks on this clonotype: Being one base from a much bigger clone, this may be a read error. The rearrangement joins TRBV6-6 to TRBJ2-5; no definite D call. The ends were cut back, 8 bases at V and 6 bases at J, with 10 bases in the middle. The CDR3 is 11 residues long. Germline-derived CDR1 and CDR2 are MNHNY and SVGAGI (reference sequence). CDR3 bases: TGTGCCAGCGGGCAGACCAAGACCCAGTACTTC. It is translated as CASGQTKTQYF.

A note on this clonotype: One end of the junction does not line up with germline, which may come from a read error. The rearrangement links TRBV6-1 to TRBJ2-1; D is uncertain. The CDR3 extends over 16 amino acids. CDR1 is MNHNS, CDR2 SASEGT, per germline. The CDR3 sequence: CTSSAEVGLSYNEQFF. As DNA, the CDR3 is TGTACCAGCAGCGCAGAAGTGGGCCTCTCCTACAATGAGCAGTTCTTC.

A word on this clonotype: The missing conserved phenylalanine or tryptophan at the end of this CDR3 makes a read error likely. The rearrangement uses TRBV12-3 or TRBV12-4 and TRBJ2-7; maybe TRBD2 (6 bases). The CDR3 consists of 16 residues. Trimming pared 6 bases from V and 5 bases from J, leaving 23 bases between. CDR3 loop: CASSSSAGLMRHEQYS. The CDR3 DNA reads as TGTGCCAGCAGCTCCTCAGCCGGACTAATGCGACACGAGCAGTACTCC.

As regards this clonotype: The CDR3 carries no conserved terminal phenylalanine or tryptophan, so it likely arises from a read error. The gene calls are TRBV20-1 and TRBJ2-3; 8 bases map to TRBD1. Germline assignment: CDR1 DFQATT and CDR2 SNEGSKA (reference sequence). Germline trimming cut 4 bases from V and 4 bases from J; bases unmatched to any gene: 7. The CDR3 loop spans 14 amino acids. Here the CDR3 DNA reads TGCAGTGCTATTGGACAGGGAGGACCAGATACGCAGTATTTG. Translating gives CSAIGQGGPDTQYL.

Note on this clonotype: This sequence may be a read error, since a much larger clone differs from it by one base. CDR3 nucleotides: TGTGCCATCAGTAAGTCGAGGACAGGGACCCCAGGCGATGAGCAGTTCTTC. Its translation: CAISKSRTGTPGDEQFF. The V gene is TRBV10-3, the J gene TRBJ2-1; 8 nucleotides match TRBD1. This CDR3 spans 17 amino acids. CDR1 is ENHRY and CDR2 is SYGVKD in the germline V gene.

With regard to this clonotype: The junction shows a germline mismatch at one end, possibly a read error. The rearrangement joins TRBV6-2 or TRBV6-3 to TRBJ1-5; 7 nucleotides agree with TRBD1. The CDR3 sequence is 14 residues long. The V gene's germline CDR1 is MNHEY and CDR2 SVGEGT. The CDR3 nucleotides read TGTGCCAACAGGGGTGGGGGGAAGGAGCAGCTCCAGCATTTT. It translates to CANRGGGKEQLQHF.

In regard to this clonotype: The missing conserved phenylalanine or tryptophan at the end of this CDR3 makes a read error likely. The V gene is TRBV15, the J gene TRBJ2-1; D possibly matches TRBD1 or TRBD2 (5 bases each). Germline V gene sequence: CDR1 LNHNV, CDR2 YYDKDF (reference sequence). This CDR3 spans 16 amino acids. The CDR3 sequence is CVTSRDLSQGHNEQFV. CDR3 bases: TGTGTCACCAGCAGAGATTTGAGTCAGGGACACAATGAGCAGTTCGTC.

A remark on this clonotype: This sequence may be a read error, since a much larger clone differs from it by one base. This chain uses TRBV6-2 or TRBV6-3 with TRBJ1-5, with D perhaps TRBD1 (5 bases). V lost 4 bases and J lost 11, with 18 bases in between. The CDR3 spans 14 residues. The V gene's germline CDR1 is MNHEY and CDR2 SVGEGT. The CDR3 loop is CASSWGTVRPSQHF. CDR3 DNA sequence: TGTGCCAGCAGTTGGGGGACCGTAAGGCCGTCCCAGCATTTT.

Remarks on this clonotype: This may come from a read error, since a much larger clone is one base off. The chain is built from TRBV7-6 and TRBJ1-4; 11 bases fit TRBD1. Germline trimming cut 1 base from V and 12 bases from J; bases unmatched to any gene: 10. This CDR3 contains 16 residues. Germline values: CDR1 SGHVS, CDR2 FNYEAQ. The CDR3 nucleotides are TGTGCCAGCAGCTTAGTCGGACAGGGGGCGCAAGAAGAACTGTTTTTT. It translates to CASSLVGQGAQEELFF.

Regarding this clonotype: A single base separates this from a much larger clone, so it may be a read error. The J gene is TRBJ2-7, the V gene TRBV20-1; perhaps D is TRBD1 or TRBD2 (5 bases each). The CDR3 spans 15 residues. The V end was cut by 1 base, the J end by 2 bases, with 15 bases between. CDR1 and CDR2 (germline): DFQATT, SNEGSKA (reference sequence). CDR3 residues: CSARVRGLQAYEQYF. CDR3 DNA sequence: TGCAGTGCTAGAGTGAGGGGATTGCAAGCCTACGAGCAGTACTTC.

CDR3 coding DNA: TGTGCCAGCAGTCCGAACCACCAGGGAGTGGAAGAGCAGTACTTC. It codes for CASSPNHQGVEEQYF. This chain joins TRBV6-2 or TRBV6-3 and TRBJ2-7, with D perhaps TRBD1 or TRBD2 (5 bases each). Germline CDR1 is MNHEY and CDR2 is SVGEGT. Trimming left V 5 bases short and J 7 bases short, with 21 bases between. The CDR3 loop spans 15 amino acids.